Here is one T cell receptor beta chain with its context. Using immunoSEQ multiplex PCR, the repertoire was profiled, and TCRdb retains in-frame clones only, with some absent. The sample yields 77,000 or so clones, approximately 80% seen once. The data stem from a study of blood T cell repertoires in COVID-19. Per germline, CDR1 ENHRY and CDR2 SYGVKD. The CDR3 spans 13 residues. V lost 6 bases to trimming and J lost 5 bases, with 8 bases between them. The clonotype originates from a woman in her sixties or seventies with acute or convalescent COVID-19. The sample consisted of peripheral blood. The genes are TRBV10-3 and TRBJ1-6; possibly TRBD1 for D (5 bases). The chain's CDR3 is CAIRDSHNSPLHF. CDR3 DNA: TGTGCCATCAGAGACAGTCATAATTCACCCCTCCACTTT.